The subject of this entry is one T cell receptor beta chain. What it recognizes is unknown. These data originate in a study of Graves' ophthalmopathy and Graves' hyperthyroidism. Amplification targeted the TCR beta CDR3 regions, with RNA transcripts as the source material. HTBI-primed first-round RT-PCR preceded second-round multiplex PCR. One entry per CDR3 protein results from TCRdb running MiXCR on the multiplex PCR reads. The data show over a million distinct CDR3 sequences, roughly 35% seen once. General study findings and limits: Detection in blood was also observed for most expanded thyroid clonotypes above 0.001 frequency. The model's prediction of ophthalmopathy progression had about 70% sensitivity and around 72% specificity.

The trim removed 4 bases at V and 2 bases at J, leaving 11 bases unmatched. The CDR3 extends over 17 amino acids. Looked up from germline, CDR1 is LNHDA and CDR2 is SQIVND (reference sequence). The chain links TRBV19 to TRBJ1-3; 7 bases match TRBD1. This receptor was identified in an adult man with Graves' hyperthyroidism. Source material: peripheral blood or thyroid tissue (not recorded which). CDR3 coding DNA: TGTGCCAGTAGTAAGACCCGGGACAGCCCTCCTGGAAACACCATATATTTT. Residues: CASSKTRDSPPGNTIYF.